The present T cell receptor beta chain was sequenced within a study of beta chain features in type 1 diabetes. Study-wide results and caveats: Moderate yet significant TCRB CDR3 shortening was seen in Type 1 diabetes patients in all four CD4+ subsets.

Naive, central memory, regulatory and stem cell-like memory cells within the CD4+ compartment were sorted using CD45RO/CCR7/CD25/CD127/CD95/CD27. To note about this clone: The antigen is not known.

As every portion of the isolated RNA was reverse transcribed, the sequencing read expressed TCRB transcripts. Sequencing used immunoSEQ multiplex PCR; TCRdb keeps in-frame clones, though not all of them. Among 630,000 or so clones listed, over 11% were seen once. The CDR3 consists of 16 residues. V shed 0 bases and J 5 bases; nucleotides not matched to a gene: 8. Per germline, CDR1 SGDLS and CDR2 YYNGEE. The chain combines TRBV9 with TRBJ2-1, with 7 bases identical to TRBD2. Sequencing was carried out using naive CD4+ T cells from blood. This TCR derives from a man between 18 and 29 years old with type 1 diabetes. The CDR3, as DNA: TGTGCCAGCAGCGTAGCATCGCGGGGGACTAACAATGAGCAGTTCTTC. Protein product: CASSVASRGTNNEQFF.